This TCR beta chain appears in the sequencing data of a study of shared clonotypes between healthy human individuals. The germline CDR1 and CDR2 sequences are SEHNR and FQNEAQ (reference sequence). V lost 4 bases to trimming and J lost 2 bases, with 15 bases between them. The CDR3 totals 15 residues. Donors included only healthy HIV-negative adults lacking recent acute infections or vaccinations. Methods used by the authors: Without quality scores, immunoSEQ junctional reads could not be filtered like full-length reads. The data were produced by immunoSEQ multiplex PCR, yet TCRdb's version contains in-frame clones alone and is incomplete. The DNA was the basis for D and trimming; V, J and clone size are from that table. The data show some 980,000 clones, less than 85% seen once.

The TCR sequence derives from a man between 18 and 35 years old in good health. The chain uses TRBV7-9 and TRBJ2-7; D possibly matches TRBD1 or TRBD2 (5 bases each). Sequenced sample: memory CD4+ T cells sorted from blood. Subset indicated: CD45RA-negative fraction. Here the CDR3 reads CASSSQGGGPYEQYF. CDR3 in DNA: TGTGCCAGCAGCTCTCAGGGTGGGGGACCCTACGAGCAGTACTTC.